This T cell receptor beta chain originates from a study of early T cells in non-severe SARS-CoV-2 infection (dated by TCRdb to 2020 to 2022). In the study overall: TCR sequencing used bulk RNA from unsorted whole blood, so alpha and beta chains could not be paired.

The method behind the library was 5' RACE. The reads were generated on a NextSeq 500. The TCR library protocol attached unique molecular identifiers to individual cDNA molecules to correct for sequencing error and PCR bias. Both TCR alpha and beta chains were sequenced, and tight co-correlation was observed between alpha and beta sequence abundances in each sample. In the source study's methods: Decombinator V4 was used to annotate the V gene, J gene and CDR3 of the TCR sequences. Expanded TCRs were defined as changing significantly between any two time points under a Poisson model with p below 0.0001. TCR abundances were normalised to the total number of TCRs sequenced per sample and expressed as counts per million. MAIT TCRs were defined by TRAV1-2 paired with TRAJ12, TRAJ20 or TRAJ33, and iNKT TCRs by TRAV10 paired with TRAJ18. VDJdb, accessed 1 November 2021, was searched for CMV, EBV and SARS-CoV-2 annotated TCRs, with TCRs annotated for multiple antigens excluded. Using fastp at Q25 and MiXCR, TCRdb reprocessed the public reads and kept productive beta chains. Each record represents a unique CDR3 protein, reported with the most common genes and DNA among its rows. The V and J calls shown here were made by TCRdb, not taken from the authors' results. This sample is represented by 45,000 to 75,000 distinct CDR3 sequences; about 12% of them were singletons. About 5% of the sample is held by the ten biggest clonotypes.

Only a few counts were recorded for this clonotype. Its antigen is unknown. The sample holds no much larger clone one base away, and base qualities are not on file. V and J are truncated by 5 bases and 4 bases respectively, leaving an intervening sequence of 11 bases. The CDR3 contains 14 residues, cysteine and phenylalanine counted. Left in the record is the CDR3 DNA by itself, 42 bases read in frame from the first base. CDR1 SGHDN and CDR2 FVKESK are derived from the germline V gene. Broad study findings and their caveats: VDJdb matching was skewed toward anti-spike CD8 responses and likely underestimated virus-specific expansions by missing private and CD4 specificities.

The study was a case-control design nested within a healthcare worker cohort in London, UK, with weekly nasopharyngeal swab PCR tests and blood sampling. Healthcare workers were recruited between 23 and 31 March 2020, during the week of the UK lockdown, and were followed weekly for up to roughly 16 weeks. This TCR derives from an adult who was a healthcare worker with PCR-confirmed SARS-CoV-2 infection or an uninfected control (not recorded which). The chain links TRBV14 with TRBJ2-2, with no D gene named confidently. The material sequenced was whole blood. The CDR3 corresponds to CASSTIGPTGELFF. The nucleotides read TGTGCCAGCAGCACAATAGGGCCCACCGGGGAGCTGTTTTTT.